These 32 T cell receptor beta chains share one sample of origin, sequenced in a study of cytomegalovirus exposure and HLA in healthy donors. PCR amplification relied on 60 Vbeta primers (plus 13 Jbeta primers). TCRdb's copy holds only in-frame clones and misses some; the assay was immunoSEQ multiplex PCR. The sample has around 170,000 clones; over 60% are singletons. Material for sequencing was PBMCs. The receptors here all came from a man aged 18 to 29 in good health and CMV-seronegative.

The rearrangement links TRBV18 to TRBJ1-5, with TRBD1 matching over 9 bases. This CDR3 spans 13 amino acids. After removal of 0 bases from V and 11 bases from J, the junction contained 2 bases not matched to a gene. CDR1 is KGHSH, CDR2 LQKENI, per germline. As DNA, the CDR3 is TGTGCCAGCTCACCACCGGGACAGGGCGCCCAGCATTTT. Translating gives CASSPPGQGAQHF.

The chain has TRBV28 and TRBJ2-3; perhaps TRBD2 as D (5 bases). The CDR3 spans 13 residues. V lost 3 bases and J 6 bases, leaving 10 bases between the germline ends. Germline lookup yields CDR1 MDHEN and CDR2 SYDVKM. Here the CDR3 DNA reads TGTGCCAGCAGTTTTGGAGGATTGGATACGCAGTATTTT. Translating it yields CASSFGGLDTQYF.

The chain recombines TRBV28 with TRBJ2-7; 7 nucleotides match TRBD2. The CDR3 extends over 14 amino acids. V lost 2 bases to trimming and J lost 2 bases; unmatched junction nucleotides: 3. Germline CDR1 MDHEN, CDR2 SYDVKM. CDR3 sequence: CASSLMLAAYEQYF. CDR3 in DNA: TGTGCCAGCAGTTTAATGCTAGCGGCCTACGAGCAGTACTTC.

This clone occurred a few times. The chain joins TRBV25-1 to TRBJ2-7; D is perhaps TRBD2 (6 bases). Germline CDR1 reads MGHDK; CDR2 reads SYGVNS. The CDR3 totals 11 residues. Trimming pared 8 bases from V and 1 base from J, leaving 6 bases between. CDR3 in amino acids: CASGLSYEQYF. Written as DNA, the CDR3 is TGTGCCAGCGGACTATCCTACGAGCAGTACTTC.

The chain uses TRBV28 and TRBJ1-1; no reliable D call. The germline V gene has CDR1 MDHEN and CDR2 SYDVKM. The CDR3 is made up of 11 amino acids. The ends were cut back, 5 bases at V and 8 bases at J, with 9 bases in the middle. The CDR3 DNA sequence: TGTGCCAGCAGTCCCCTGCAGGAAGCTTTCTTT. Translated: CASSPLQEAFF.

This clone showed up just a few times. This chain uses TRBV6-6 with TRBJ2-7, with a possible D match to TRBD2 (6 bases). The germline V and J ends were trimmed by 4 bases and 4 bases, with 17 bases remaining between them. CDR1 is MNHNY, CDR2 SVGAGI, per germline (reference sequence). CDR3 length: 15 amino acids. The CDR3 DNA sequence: TGTGCCAGCAGTTGGGACCCACGCCGGGAGTACGAGCAGTACTTC. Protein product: CASSWDPRREYEQYF.

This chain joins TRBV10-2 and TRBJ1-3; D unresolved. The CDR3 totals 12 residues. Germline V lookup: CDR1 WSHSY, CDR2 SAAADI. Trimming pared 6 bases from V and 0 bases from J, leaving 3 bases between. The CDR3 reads CASSYSGNTIYF. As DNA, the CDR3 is TGCGCCAGCAGCTACTCTGGAAACACCATATATTTT.

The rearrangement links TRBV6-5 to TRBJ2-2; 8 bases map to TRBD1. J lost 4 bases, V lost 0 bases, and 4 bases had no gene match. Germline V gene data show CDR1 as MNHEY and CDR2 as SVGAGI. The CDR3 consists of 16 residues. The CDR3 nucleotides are TGTGCCAGCAGTTACTCGAGTCAGGGGGCCACCGGGGAGCTGTTTTTT. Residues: CASSYSSQGATGELFF.

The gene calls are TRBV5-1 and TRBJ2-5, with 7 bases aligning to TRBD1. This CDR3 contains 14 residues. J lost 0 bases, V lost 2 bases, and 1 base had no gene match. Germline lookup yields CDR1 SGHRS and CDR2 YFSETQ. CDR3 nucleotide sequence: TGCGCCAGCAGCTTACAGGGGTACCAAGAGACCCAGTACTTC. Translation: CASSLQGYQETQYF.

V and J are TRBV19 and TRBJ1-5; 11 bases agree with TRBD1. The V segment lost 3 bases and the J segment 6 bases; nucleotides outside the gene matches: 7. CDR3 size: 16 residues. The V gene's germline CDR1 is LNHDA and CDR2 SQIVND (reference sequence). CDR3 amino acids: CASSISGTGGFQPQHF. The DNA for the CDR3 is TGTGCCAGTAGTATTTCCGGGACAGGGGGTTTTCAGCCCCAGCATTTT.

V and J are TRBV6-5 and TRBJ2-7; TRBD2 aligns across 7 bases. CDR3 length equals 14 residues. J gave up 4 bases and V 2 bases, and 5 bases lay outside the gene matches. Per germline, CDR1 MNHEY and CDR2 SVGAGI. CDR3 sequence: CASSYGGGRYEQYF. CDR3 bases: TGTGCCAGCAGTTACGGTGGCGGGAGATACGAGCAGTACTTC.

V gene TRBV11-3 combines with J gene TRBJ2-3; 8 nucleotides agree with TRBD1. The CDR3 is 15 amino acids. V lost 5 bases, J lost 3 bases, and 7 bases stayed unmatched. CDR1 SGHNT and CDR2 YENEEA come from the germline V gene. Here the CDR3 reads CASSRTGLYTDTQYF. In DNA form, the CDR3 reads TGTGCCAGCAGCCGGACAGGGCTCTATACAGATACGCAGTATTTT.

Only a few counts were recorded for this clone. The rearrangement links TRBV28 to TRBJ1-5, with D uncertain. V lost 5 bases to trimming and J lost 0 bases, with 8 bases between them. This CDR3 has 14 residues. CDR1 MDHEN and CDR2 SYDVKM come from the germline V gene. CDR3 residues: CASSTPGSNQPQHF. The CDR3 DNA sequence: TGTGCCAGCAGTACGCCCGGTAGCAATCAGCCCCAGCATTTT.

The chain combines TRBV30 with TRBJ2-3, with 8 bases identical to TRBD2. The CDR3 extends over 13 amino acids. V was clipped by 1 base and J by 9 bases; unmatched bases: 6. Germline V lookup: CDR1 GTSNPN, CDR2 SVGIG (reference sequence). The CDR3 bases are TGTGCCTGGAGTGATAGCGGGGTGGGGACGCAGTATTTT. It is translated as CAWSDSGVGTQYF.

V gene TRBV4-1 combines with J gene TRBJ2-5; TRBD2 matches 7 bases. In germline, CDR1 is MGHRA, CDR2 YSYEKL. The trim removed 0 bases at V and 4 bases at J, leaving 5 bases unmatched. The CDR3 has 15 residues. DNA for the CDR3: TGCGCCAGCAGCCAAGAGGTGAGGGAGGGAGAGACCCAGTACTTC. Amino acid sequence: CASSQEVREGETQYF.

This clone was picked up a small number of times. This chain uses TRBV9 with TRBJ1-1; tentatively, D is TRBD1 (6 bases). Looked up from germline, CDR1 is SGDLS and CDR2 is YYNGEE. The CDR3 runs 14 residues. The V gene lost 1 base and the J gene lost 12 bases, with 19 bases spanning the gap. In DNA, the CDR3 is TGTGCCAGCAGCGTATCCTCCGGGGGCGGGGGGCCTTTCTTT. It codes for CASSVSSGGGGPFF. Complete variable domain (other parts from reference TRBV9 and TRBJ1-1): DSGVTQTPKHLITATGQRVTLRCSPRSGDLSVYWYQQSLDQGLQFLIQYYNGEERAKGNILERFSAQQFPDLHSELNLSSLELGDSALYFCASSVSSGGGGPFFGQGTRLTVV.

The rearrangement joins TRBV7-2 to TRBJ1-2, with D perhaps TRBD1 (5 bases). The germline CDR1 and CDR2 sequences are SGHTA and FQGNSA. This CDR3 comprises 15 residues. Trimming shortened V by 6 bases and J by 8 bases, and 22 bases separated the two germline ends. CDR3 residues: CASSSAWGGSRGYTF. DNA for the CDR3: TGTGCCAGCAGTTCAGCCTGGGGGGGATCTAGGGGCTACACCTTC.

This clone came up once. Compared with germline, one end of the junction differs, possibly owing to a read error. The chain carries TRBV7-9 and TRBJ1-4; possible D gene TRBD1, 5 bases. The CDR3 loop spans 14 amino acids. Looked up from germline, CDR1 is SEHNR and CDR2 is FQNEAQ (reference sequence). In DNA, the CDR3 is TGTGCCGGCAGCTTGGCCCGTCAGGGTGAAAAACTGTTTTTT. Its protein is CAGSLARQGEKLFF.

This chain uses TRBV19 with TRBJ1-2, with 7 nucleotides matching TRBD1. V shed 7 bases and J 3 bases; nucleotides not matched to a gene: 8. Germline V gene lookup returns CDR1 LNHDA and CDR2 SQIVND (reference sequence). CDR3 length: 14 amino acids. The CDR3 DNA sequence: TGTGCCAGTACCCACAGGGGTCGAGACTATGGCTACACCTTC. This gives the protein CASTHRGRDYGYTF.

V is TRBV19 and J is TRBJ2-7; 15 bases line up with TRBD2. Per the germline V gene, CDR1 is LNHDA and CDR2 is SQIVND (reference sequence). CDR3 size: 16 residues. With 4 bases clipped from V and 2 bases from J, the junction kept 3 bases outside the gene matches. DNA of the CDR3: TGTGCCAGTAGTACCCGGACTAGCGGGGGGGCCTACGAGCAGTACTTC. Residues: CASSTRTSGGAYEQYF.

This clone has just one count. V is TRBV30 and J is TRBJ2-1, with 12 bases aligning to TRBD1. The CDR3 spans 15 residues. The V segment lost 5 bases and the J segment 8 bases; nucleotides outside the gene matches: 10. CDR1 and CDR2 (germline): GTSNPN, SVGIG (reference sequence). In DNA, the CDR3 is TGTGCCTGGGCCGGGACAGGGGGCGGTTGGGATGAGCAGTTCTTC. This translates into CAWAGTGGGWDEQFF.

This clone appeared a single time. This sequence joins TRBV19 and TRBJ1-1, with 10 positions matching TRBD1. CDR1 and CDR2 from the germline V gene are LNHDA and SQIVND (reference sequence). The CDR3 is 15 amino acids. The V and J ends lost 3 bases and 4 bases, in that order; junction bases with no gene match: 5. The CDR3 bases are TGTGCCAGTAGTATCGACAGGGGGCGTCGCACTGAAGCTTTCTTT. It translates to CASSIDRGRRTEAFF.

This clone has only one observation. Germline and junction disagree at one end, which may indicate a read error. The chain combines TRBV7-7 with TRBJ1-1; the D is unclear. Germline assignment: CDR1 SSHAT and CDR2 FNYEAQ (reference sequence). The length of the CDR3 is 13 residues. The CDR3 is CASSLDGYTEAFF. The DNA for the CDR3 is TGTGCTAGCAGCTTAGACGGGTACACTGAAGCTTTCTTT. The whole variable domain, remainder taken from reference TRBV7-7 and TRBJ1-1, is GAGVSQSPRYKVTKRGQDVTLRCDPISSHATLYWYQQALGQGPEFLTYFNYEAQPDKSGLPSDRFSAERPEGSISTLTIQRTEQRDSAMYRCASSLDGYTEAFFGQGTRLTVV.

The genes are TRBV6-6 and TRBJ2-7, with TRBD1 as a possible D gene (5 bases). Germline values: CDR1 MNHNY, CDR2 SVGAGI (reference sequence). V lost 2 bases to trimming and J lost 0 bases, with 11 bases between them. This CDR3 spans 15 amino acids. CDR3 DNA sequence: TGTGCCAGCAGTTACGGCAGGGCTAGCTCCTACGAGCAGTACTTC. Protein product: CASSYGRASSYEQYF.

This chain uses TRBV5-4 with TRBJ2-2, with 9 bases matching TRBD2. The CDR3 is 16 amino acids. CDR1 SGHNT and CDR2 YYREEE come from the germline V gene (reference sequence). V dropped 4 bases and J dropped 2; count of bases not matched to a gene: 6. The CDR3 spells CASSLGTSSNTGELFF. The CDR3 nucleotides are TGTGCCAGCAGCCTGGGGACTAGCAGTAACACCGGGGAGCTGTTTTTT.

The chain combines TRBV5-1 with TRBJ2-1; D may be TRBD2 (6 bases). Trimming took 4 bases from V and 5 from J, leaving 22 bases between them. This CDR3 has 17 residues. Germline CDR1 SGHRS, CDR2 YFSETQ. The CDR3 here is CASSQLIGAGNDNEQFF. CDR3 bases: TGCGCCAGCAGCCAGCTGATTGGGGCGGGGAACGACAATGAGCAGTTCTTC.

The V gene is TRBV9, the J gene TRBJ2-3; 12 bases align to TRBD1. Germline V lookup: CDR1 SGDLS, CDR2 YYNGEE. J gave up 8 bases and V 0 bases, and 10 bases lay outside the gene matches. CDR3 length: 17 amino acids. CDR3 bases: TGTGCCAGCAGCGTAGACGGGGACAGGGGGCATAGAGGTACGCAGTATTTT. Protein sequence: CASSVDGDRGHRGTQYF.

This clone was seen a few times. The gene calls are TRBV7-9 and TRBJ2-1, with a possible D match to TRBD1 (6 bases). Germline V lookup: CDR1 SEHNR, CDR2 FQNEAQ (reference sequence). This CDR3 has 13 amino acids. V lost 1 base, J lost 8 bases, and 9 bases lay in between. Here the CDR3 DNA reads TGTGCCAGCAGCTTAGTTGGGGGCTATGAGCAGTTCTTC. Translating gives CASSLVGGYEQFF.

The CDR3 loop reads CASSRSGSFYNEQFF. The CDR3 DNA reads as TGTGCCAGCAGCCGAAGCGGGAGTTTCTACAATGAGCAGTTCTTC. The rearrangement uses TRBV5-6 and TRBJ2-1; 8 nucleotides match TRBD2. The CDR3 is made up of 15 amino acids. Germline V CDR1 and CDR2: SGHDT, YYEEEE. Trimming cost V 4 bases and J 3 bases; bases outside gene matches: 6.

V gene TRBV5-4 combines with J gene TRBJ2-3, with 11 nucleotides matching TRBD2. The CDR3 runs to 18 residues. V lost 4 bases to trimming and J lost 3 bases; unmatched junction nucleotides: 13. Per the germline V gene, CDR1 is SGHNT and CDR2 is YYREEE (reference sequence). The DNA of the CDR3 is TGTGCCAGCAGCGGTACTAGCGGGAGAGTGGGGGGAACAGATACGCAGTATTTT. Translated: CASSGTSGRVGGTDTQYF.

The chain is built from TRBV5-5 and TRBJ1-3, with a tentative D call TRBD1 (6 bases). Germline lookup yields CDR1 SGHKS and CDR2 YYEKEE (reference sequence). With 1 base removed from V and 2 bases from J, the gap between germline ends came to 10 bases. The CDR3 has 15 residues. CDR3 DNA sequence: TGTGCCAGCAGCTTGCTGTCAGGGGCTGGAAACACCATATATTTT. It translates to CASSLLSGAGNTIYF.

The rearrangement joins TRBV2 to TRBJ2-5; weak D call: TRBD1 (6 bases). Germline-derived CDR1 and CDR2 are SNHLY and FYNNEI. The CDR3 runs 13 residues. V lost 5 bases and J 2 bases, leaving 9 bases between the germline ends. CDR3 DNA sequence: TGTGCCAGCAGTCCACAGGGTCAAGAGACCCAGTACTTC. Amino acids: CASSPQGQETQYF. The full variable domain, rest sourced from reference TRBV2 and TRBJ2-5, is EPEVTQTPSHQVTQMGQEVILRCVPISNHLYFYWYRQILGQKVEFLVSFYNNEISEKSEIFDDQFSVERPDGSNFTLKIRSTKLEDSAMYFCASSPQGQETQYFGPGTRLLVL.